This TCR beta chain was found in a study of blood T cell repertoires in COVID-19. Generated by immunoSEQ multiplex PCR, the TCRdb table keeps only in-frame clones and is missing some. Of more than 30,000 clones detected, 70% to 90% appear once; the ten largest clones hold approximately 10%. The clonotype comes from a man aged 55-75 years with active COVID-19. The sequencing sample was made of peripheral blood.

CDR3 amino acids: CASSLNRDVNTEAFF. CDR3 sequence (DNA): TGTGCCAGCAGCTTAAACAGGGACGTGAACACTGAAGCTTTCTTT. V is TRBV7-9 and J is TRBJ1-1, with D maybe TRBD1 (6 bases). The CDR3 spans 15 residues. The germline gives CDR1 SEHNR, CDR2 FQNEAQ (reference sequence). Trimming shortened V by 2 bases and J by 0 bases, and 10 bases separated the two germline ends.